Shown below are 22 T cell receptor beta chains from a single sample sequenced in a study of cytomegalovirus exposure and HLA in healthy donors. This PCR relied on a set of 60 Vbeta primers and 13 Jbeta primers. Sequenced by immunoSEQ multiplex PCR; TCRdb stores in-frame clones only, minus some. The sample lists over 150,000 clones; roughly 80% were seen once. Material: PBMCs. The receptors originated from a man under 40 in good health and CMV-seronegative.

The V gene is TRBV10-1, the J gene TRBJ2-5; 11 positions agree with TRBD1. CDR1 is WNHNN and CDR2 is SYGVQD in the germline V gene (reference sequence). Trimming at V came to 0 bases and at J to 3 bases, leaving 3 bases not matched to a gene. The CDR3 spans 16 residues. CDR3 in DNA: TGCGCCAGCAGTGAGTCGGGGACAGGGGGGAAAGAGACCCAGTACTTC. Protein: CASSESGTGGKETQYF.

This clone was detected only once. The V and J genes are TRBV5-1 and TRBJ2-7; TRBD1 agrees at 10 bases. V dropped 4 bases and J dropped 3; count of bases not matched to a gene: 7. This CDR3 has 15 residues. CDR1 SGHRS and CDR2 YFSETQ come from the germline V gene. As DNA, the CDR3 is TGCGCCAGCAGCGGACAGGGGGAGGCTTACTACGAGCAGTACTTC. Encoded protein: CASSGQGEAYYEQYF.

V usage is TRBV7-2 and J usage is TRBJ2-1; D is unresolved. The CDR3 covers 13 residues. Germline V gene data show CDR1 as SGHTA and CDR2 as FQGNSA. V gave up 1 base and J gave up 6 bases, with 7 bases separating them. Written as DNA, the CDR3 is TGTGCCAGCAGCTTAGGCGGTAGCAATGAGCAGTTCTTC. This codes for CASSLGGSNEQFF. The variable domain in full, completed from reference TRBV7-2 and TRBJ2-1, reads GAGVSQSPSNKVTEKGKDVELRCDPISGHTALYWYRQSLGQGLEFLIYFQGNSAPDKSGLPSDRFSAERTGGSVSTLTIQRTQQEDSAVYLCASSLGGSNEQFFGPGTRLTVL.

The CDR3 DNA reads as TGTGCCAGCAGCTCAGCCGTAGACAGGGGCACTGAAGCTTTCTTT. The encoded protein is CASSSAVDRGTEAFF. The chain recombines TRBV5-4 with TRBJ1-1; 8 bases fit TRBD1. In germline, CDR1 is SGHNT, CDR2 YYREEE (reference sequence). The CDR3 extends over 15 amino acids. With V trimmed by 3 bases and J by 4 bases, 8 bases remained unmatched.

This clone was observed once. The rearrangement uses TRBV11-3 and TRBJ2-2, with D perhaps matching TRBD2 (6 bases). V lost 4 bases to trimming and J lost 5 bases, with 17 bases between them. Germline V lookup: CDR1 SGHNT, CDR2 YENEEA. The CDR3 sequence is 16 residues long. CDR3 DNA sequence: TGTGCCAGCAGCTCCATTAGCGGCTTAGGGACCGGGGAGCTGTTTTTT. Translation gives CASSSISGLGTGELFF.

The chain couples TRBV27 to TRBJ1-1; D uncertain. CDR3 length: 12 residues. The germline V gene has CDR1 MNHEY and CDR2 SMNVEV (reference sequence). V gave up 8 bases and J gave up 0 bases, with 7 bases separating them. CDR3 in DNA: TGTGCCAGCCGCGGGATGAACACTGAAGCTTTCTTT. Translation: CASRGMNTEAFF.

The chain is built from TRBV19 and TRBJ2-5, with D tentatively TRBD2 (6 bases). In germline, CDR1 is LNHDA, CDR2 SQIVND (reference sequence). CDR3 size: 14 residues. V was pared by 4 bases and J by 4 bases, with 13 bases between. In DNA form, the CDR3 reads TGTGCCAGTAGTAGCATGGGGGGTGGAGAGACCCAGTACTTC. It encodes CASSSMGGGETQYF. Full variable domain (outside the CDR3, taken from reference TRBV19 and TRBJ2-5): DGGITQSPKYLFRKEGQNVTLSCEQNLNHDAMYWYRQDPGQGLRLIYYSQIVNDFQKGDIAEGYSVSREKKESFPLTVTSAQKNPTAFYLCASSSMGGGETQYFGPGTRLLVL.

This clone was recorded once. The chain links TRBV7-8 to TRBJ1-2; D gene uncertain. Trimming took 2 bases from V and 3 from J, leaving 13 bases between them. The length of the CDR3 is 15 residues. Germline loops: CDR1 SGHVS, CDR2 FQNEAQ. The CDR3 sequence is CASSLKVPDYYGYTF. Written as DNA, the CDR3 is TGTGCCAGCAGCTTAAAGGTCCCGGACTACTATGGCTACACCTTC.

This chain connects TRBV5-6 to TRBJ2-5, with TRBD1 matching over 7 bases. The CDR3 is 16 amino acids. Trimming took 1 base from V and 0 from J; bases not matched to a gene: 6. The germline gives CDR1 SGHDT, CDR2 YYEEEE. The CDR3 nucleotides are TGTGCCAGCAGCTTGCGGGACAGATGGTACCAAGAGACCCAGTACTTC. As protein: CASSLRDRWYQETQYF.

The V gene is TRBV2, the J gene TRBJ1-1; D unclear. Per germline, CDR1 SNHLY and CDR2 FYNNEI. The CDR3 is 13 residues long. The ends were cut back, 8 bases at V and 4 bases at J, with 14 bases in the middle. CDR3 bases: TGTGCCAGCCTGACGGGGAGGTTCACTGAAGCTTTCTTT. Translated: CASLTGRFTEAFF.

In its sample, this clone was seen a few times. The rearrangement links TRBV9 to TRBJ2-1; 11 bases align to TRBD2. V gave up 3 bases and J gave up 7 bases; unmatched junction bases: 9. The V gene's germline CDR1 is SGDLS and CDR2 YYNGEE. This CDR3 region has 16 residues. CDR3 bases: TGTGCCAGCAGCGCCCTAGGGACTAGCGGCCTGAATGAGCAGTTCTTC. Its protein is CASSALGTSGLNEQFF.

V gene TRBV5-8 combines with J gene TRBJ1-2; the D gene is possibly TRBD1 (5 bases). CDR3 size: 11 residues. Germline values: CDR1 SGHTS, CDR2 YDEGEE. Trimming cost V 3 bases and J 12 bases, with 12 bases left between them. In DNA, the CDR3 is TGTGCCAGCAGCTCGACAGCTACGCACACCTTC. It encodes CASSSTATHTF.

The V and J genes are TRBV5-1 and TRBJ2-5; D is unresolved. The J call may be incorrect, as the DNA end agrees better with TRBJ2-7. Per the germline V gene, CDR1 is SGHRS and CDR2 is YFSETQ. The CDR3 runs to 12 residues. Here the CDR3 reads CASSLGAYEQYF. The CDR3 DNA reads TGCGCCAGCAGCTTGGGAGCCTACGAGCAGTACTTC.

This chain uses TRBV7-8 with TRBJ1-2; D is possibly TRBD1 (6 bases). This CDR3 is 15 amino acids long. Looked up from germline, CDR1 is SGHVS and CDR2 is FQNEAQ. V lost 3 bases and J lost 4, with 15 bases in between. DNA of the CDR3: TGTGCCAGCAGCTTCCTGGTGGGGGGGCCCTATGGCTACACCTTC. Its protein product is CASSFLVGGPYGYTF.

This chain joins TRBV28 and TRBJ2-1; a weak D match, TRBD1 (6 bases). The V gene lost 8 bases and the J gene lost 1 base, with 15 bases spanning the gap. This CDR3 contains 15 residues. The germline gives CDR1 MDHEN, CDR2 SYDVKM. The CDR3: CASRTRQASYNEQFF. The CDR3 DNA reads as TGTGCCAGCCGAACTAGACAGGCGTCCTACAATGAGCAGTTCTTC. Variable domain in full (rest from reference TRBV28 and TRBJ2-1): DVKVTQSSRYLVKRTGEKVFLECVQDMDHENMFWYRQDPGLGLRLIYFSYDVKMKEKGDIPEGYSVSREKKERFSLILESASTNQTSMYLCASRTRQASYNEQFFGPGTRLTVL.

The CDR3 sequence is CASSLSGVNEKLFF. Written as DNA, the CDR3 is TGTGCCAGCAGCTTGTCAGGGGTTAATGAAAAACTGTTTTTT. The chain uses TRBV5-4 and TRBJ1-4; D is perhaps TRBD1 (6 bases). V was trimmed by 1 base and J by 4 bases, leaving 8 bases between them. Germline V gene sequence: CDR1 SGHNT, CDR2 YYREEE (reference sequence). The CDR3 totals 14 residues.

The genes are TRBV19 and TRBJ2-1, with D possibly matching TRBD1 (5 bases). The CDR3 spans 17 residues. Germline CDR1 is LNHDA and CDR2 is SQIVND (reference sequence). Between the trimmed V and J ends, which lost 4 bases and 0 bases, there was a span of 16 bases. The CDR3 DNA reads TGTGCCAGTAGTACTTTTGGGGCTCCAAGCTCCTACAATGAGCAGTTCTTC. Its translation is CASSTFGAPSSYNEQFF.

This rearrangement joins TRBV6-5 to TRBJ2-7; no clear D. Trimming removed 4 bases at V and 7 bases at J, with 17 bases between. The CDR3 sequence is 14 residues long. CDR1 MNHEY and CDR2 SVGAGI come from the germline V gene. CDR3 in DNA: TGTGCCAGCAGTTCCCGGCACCGAGGTTTGGAGCAGTACTTC. Its translation: CASSSRHRGLEQYF.

The chain employs TRBV6-4 and TRBJ1-5, with no clear D. The V gene's germline CDR1 is MRHNA and CDR2 SNTAGT. CDR3 length: 15 residues. Trimming cost V 3 bases and J 0 bases, with 9 bases left between them. This CDR3 reads CASSEWGGSNQPQHF. The DNA of the CDR3 is TGTGCCAGCAGTGAATGGGGAGGTAGCAATCAGCCCCAGCATTTT.

The V and J genes are TRBV19 and TRBJ2-5; TRBD2 agrees at 10 bases. V gave up 2 bases and J gave up 5 bases; unmatched junction bases: 5. This CDR3 is 15 amino acids long. Germline-derived CDR1 and CDR2 are LNHDA and SQIVND (reference sequence). CDR3 region: CASSIRASGSETQYF. CDR3 bases: TGTGCCAGTAGTATACGGGCTAGCGGGAGTGAGACCCAGTACTTC.

This rearrangement joins TRBV9 to TRBJ2-7; D gene uncertain. The germline V and J ends were trimmed by 0 bases and 5 bases, with 9 bases remaining between them. In germline, CDR1 is SGDLS, CDR2 YYNGEE. CDR3 length: 13 amino acids. CDR3 nucleotide sequence: TGTGCCAGCAGCGTAGGACTTGTCGACGAGCAGTACTTC. It specifies CASSVGLVDEQYF. Drawing the rest from reference TRBV9 and TRBJ2-7, the complete variable domain is DSGVTQTPKHLITATGQRVTLRCSPRSGDLSVYWYQQSLDQGLQFLIQYYNGEERAKGNILERFSAQQFPDLHSELNLSSLELGDSALYFCASSVGLVDEQYFGPGTRLTVT.

The rearrangement joins TRBV6-5 to TRBJ1-1; possible D gene TRBD1, 6 bases. Germline V gene lookup returns CDR1 MNHEY and CDR2 SVGAGI. V was cut by 0 bases and J by 5 bases, with 10 bases left in between. The CDR3 covers 14 residues. The DNA for the CDR3 is TGTGCCAGCAGTTACTCAGGGGGATTAACTGAAGCTTTCTTT. Its protein is CASSYSGGLTEAFF.